This TCR beta chain was sequenced during a study of early T cells in non-severe SARS-CoV-2 infection. Study-level results: A preference for anti-spike CD8 responses marked VDJdb matching, which missed private and CD4 specificities.

This clonotype was seen at least ten times. Its antigen remains unidentified. TCRdb called the 5' RACE reads again in MiXCR, with one record for every CDR3 protein. The data hold about 61,000 distinct CDR3 sequences, with more than 10% observed a single time. The TCR sequence derives from an adult who was a healthcare worker with PCR-confirmed SARS-CoV-2 infection or an uninfected control (not recorded which). The source material was whole blood.

In DNA form, the CDR3 reads TGTGCCAGTAGCCATGGGGCCCAACTACAAGAGACCCAGTACTTC. Amino acids: CASSHGAQLQETQYF. V usage is TRBV19 and J usage is TRBJ2-5, with D possibly being TRBD1 (5 bases). The V and J ends lost 6 bases and 2 bases respectively, with 16 bases between them. The germline CDR1 and CDR2 sequences are LNHDA and SQIVND (reference sequence). The CDR3 loop spans 15 amino acids.